The rows below give T cell receptor beta chains drawn from one sample of a study of cytomegalovirus exposure and HLA in healthy donors. Some clones are missing from TCRdb's copy, which holds only in-frame ones; the method was immunoSEQ multiplex PCR. The sample lists approximately 140,000 clones; roughly nine tenths were seen once. The specimen sequenced was PBMCs. These receptors all come from a man between 18 and 29 years old in good health and CMV-seronegative. Each CDR3 is given with its conserved first and last residue. Some rows mark clone size as missing; the rest say once, few, many or name a class of expanded clone.

abundance | j_gene | v_gene | CDR3aa
few | TRBJ2-1 | TRBV27 | CASNIGSGGPPQGEQFF
NA | TRBJ2-7 | TRBV28 | CASSSYWTGTDEQYF
NA | TRBJ1-2 | TRBV19 | CASSEGGRGRGGYTF
NA | TRBJ1-5 | TRBV28 | CASSLGQLNQPQHF
NA | TRBJ1-5 | TRBV18 | CASSPDRGNYQPQHF
many | TRBJ2-1 | TRBV7-6 | CASSLIGQVYNEQFF
NA | TRBJ2-7 | TRBV6-5 | CASSFVGGHTYEQYF
NA | TRBJ1-3 | TRBV5-5 | CASSTRHSGNTIYF
NA | TRBJ1-1 | TRBV7-9 | CASSSQGRTEAFF
NA | TRBJ2-5 | TRBV4-1 | CASSPGVTGVEETQYF
NA | TRBJ2-7 | TRBV10-3 | CAITDRGETYEQYF
NA | TRBJ1-6 | TRBV28 | CASRSRTGGKSPLHF
once | TRBJ1-4 | TRBV28 | CAVKRDPEKLFF
once | TRBJ1-2 | TRBV6-5 | CASSYKDRERYTF
NA | TRBJ1-1 | TRBV5-1 | CASSLDGKGNTEAFF
NA | TRBJ1-3 | TRBV4-1 | CASSLTDRTRFSGNTIYF
NA | TRBJ2-7 | TRBV4-3 | CASSQEGGRRAHAYEQYF
NA | TRBJ1-2 | TRBV9 | CASSPRLGANYGYTF
few | TRBJ2-1 | TRBV4-2 | CASSHTSGGYNEQFF
NA | TRBJ1-6 | TRBV5-6 | CASSWQGGSPLHF